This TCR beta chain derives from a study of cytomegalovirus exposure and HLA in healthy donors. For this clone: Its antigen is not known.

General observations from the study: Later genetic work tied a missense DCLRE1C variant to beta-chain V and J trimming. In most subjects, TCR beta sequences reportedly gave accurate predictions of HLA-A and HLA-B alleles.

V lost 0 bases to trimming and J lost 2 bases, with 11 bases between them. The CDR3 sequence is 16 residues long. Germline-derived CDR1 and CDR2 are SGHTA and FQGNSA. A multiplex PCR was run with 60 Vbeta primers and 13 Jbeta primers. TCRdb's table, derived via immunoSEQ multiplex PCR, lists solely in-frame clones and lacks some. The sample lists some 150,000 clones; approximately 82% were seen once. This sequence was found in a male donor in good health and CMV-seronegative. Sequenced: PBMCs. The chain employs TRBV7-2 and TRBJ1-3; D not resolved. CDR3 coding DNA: TGTGCCAGCAGCTTAGCGGCGGGCACGGCTGGAAACACCATATATTTT. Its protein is CASSLAAGTAGNTIYF. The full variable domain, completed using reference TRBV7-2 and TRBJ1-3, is GAGVSQSPSNKVTEKGKDVELRCDPISGHTALYWYRQSLGQGLEFLIYFQGNSAPDKSGLPSDRFSAERTGGSVSTLTIQRTQQEDSAVYLCASSLAAGTAGNTIYFGEGSWLTVV.